The clone carrying this T cell receptor (beta chain) was detected many times. The ends lost 6 bases at V and 7 bases at J; junction bases unmatched: 4. Germline V lookup: CDR1 SGHNT, CDR2 YYREEE (reference sequence). The CDR3 length is 12 residues. Time point of the sample: sample taken at primary tumor resection. Extraction of whole RNA from tumor, nontumor lung or frozen PBMC preceded unsorted sequencing. The donors, fewer than 95 patients with untreated early-stage non-small cell lung cancer, provided the samples. This entry comes from a study of spatial heterogeneity in lung cancer. Study-level background: Unique TCR and UMI combinations averaged more than ten appearances each in raw reads.

The study tagged each TCR cDNA molecule with a unique molecular identifier. TCRdb itself ran the 5' RACE reads through MiXCR, one entry per CDR3 protein. The repertoire holds some 25,000 distinct CDR3 sequences, around 13% seen once, with 25% in the top ten. The sequence came from a female donor with early-stage non-small cell lung cancer. The J gene is TRBJ2-1, the V gene TRBV5-4; TRBD1 agrees at 7 bases. Source: PBMCs, taken at surgery. CDR3 sequence reads: CASNLDRNEQFF. The DNA of the CDR3 is TGTGCCAGCAACCTGGACAGGAATGAGCAGTTCTTC.